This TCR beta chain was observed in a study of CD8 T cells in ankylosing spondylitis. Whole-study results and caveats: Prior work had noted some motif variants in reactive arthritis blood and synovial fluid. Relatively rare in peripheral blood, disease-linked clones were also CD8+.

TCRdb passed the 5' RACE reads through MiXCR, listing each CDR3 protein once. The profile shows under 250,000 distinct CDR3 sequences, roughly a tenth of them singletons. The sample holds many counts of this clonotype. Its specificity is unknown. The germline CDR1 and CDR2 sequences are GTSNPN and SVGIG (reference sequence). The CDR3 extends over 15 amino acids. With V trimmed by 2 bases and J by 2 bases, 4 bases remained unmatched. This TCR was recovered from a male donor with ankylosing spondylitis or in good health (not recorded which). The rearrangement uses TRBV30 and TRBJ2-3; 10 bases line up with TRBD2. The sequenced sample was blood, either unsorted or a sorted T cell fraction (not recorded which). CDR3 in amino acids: CAWSPSGRFTDTQYF. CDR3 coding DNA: TGTGCCTGGAGTCCTAGCGGGAGATTCACAGATACGCAGTATTTT.